Detailed here is one T cell receptor beta chain. Its cognate antigen has yet to be identified. No base qualities exist here, and no much larger clone lies one base off it. TCRbeta CDR3 regions were amplified from genomic DNA using the immunoSEQ Assay, a bias-controlled multiplex PCR. Per the original workflow: The number of nucleated cells in each sample was estimated from the amplification of reference gene primers within the assay. Sequence reads were collapsed and filtered to measure the absolute abundance of every unique TCRbeta CDR3 rearrangement. For each sample, productive Simpson clonality was calculated by taking the square root of Simpson's diversity index across productive rearrangements. TCRdb took this table from immuneACCESS and kept in-frame rearrangements with V and J called. Such tables lack part of the clones; where checked against another copy, unresolved V genes explain under half of the gap, and the rest is unexplained. That table is the source of V, J and clone size, and D and trimming were worked out from the DNA. Within this sample are approximately 26,000 clones, with nearly 90% of them counted one time only. In total, the top ten clones hold under 2% of the sample.

The data belong to a study of blood T cell repertoires in COVID-19 (dated by TCRdb to about 2020). As for the study more broadly: Samples covering the acute and convalescent phases of COVID-19 were provided by collaborators in the United States, Italy and Spain. The material from the prospective study consisted of cDNA or gDNA derived from T cells, B-cell-depleted T cells, or PBMCs. Deeply sampled blood TCRbeta repertoires from subjects exposed to, actively infected with, or recovered from COVID-19 were included in the dataset. The repertoires were released in a freely available public database intended as a resource for research on the immune response to SARS-CoV-2. Samples came from the ongoing ImmuneRACE study (first 160 participants) plus 1,254 subjects from 6 global collaborators. Nearly every sample came with metadata listing a de-identified subject ID, COVID-19 status, age in years and sex. Where HLA class I and class II types were available, the types were taken from metadata supplied by the sample provider, not from assay-based typing.

Measured from the cysteine to the phenylalanine, the CDR3 is 15 residues long. Only the CDR3 DNA stays, 45 bases, in frame from base 1. CDR1 and CDR2, per the germline V gene (reference sequence), are SEHNR and FQNEAQ. Germline trimming amounts to 5 bases on V and 5 bases on J, with 7 as the count of junction bases outside the gene matches. Collaborating institutions collected whole blood in K2EDTA tubes following their own protocols. For TCRbeta analysis, collaborators shipped samples in one of three forms: frozen whole blood, isolated PBMCs, or DNA extracted from either of those sample types. Points the paper makes about the study in general: The amount of clinical and demographic metadata varied by source and participant and was provided uncurated.

This TCR was recovered from a woman aged 60-70 years with active COVID-19. The sequence links TRBV7-9 to TRBJ2-3; 10 middle bases align to TRBD2. Input material: peripheral blood. The nucleotide sequence is given as TGTGCCAGCAGCCAGCGGGGGGGTGGAGGAGATACGCAGTATTTT. Translated, it reads CASSQRGGGGDTQYF.